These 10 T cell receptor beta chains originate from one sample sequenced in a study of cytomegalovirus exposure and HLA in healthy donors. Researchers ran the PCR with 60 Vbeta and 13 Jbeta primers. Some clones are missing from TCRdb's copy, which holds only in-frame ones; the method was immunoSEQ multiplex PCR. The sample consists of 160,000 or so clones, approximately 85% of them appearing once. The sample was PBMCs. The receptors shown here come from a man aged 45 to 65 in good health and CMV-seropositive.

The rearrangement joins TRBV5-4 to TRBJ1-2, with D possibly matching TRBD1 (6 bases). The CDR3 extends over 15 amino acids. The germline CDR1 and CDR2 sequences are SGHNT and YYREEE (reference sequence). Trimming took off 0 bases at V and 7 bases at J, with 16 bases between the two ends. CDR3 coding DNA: TGTGCCAGCAGCTTGGAGGCAGGGGTTGGCGGTGGCTACACCTTC. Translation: CASSLEAGVGGGYTF.

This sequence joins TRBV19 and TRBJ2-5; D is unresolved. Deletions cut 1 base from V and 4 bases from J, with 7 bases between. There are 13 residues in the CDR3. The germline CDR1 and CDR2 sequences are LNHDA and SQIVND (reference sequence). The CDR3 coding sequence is TGTGCCAGTAGTATAGGAGGCCGAGAGACCCAGTACTTC. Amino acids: CASSIGGRETQYF.

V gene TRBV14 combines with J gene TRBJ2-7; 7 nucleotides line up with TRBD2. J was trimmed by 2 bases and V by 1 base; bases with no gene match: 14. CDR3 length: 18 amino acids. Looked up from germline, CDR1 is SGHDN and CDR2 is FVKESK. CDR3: CASSQGREKGSGAYEQYF. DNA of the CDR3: TGTGCCAGCAGCCAAGGGAGGGAGAAGGGGAGCGGGGCCTACGAGCAGTACTTC.

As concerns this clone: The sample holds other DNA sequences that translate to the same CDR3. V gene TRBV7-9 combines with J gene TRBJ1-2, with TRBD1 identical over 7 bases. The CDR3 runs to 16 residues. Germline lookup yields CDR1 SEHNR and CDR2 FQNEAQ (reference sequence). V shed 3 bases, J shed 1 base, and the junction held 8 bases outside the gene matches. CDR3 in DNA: TGTGCCAGCAGCTTGGACCGACAGGGCAATAACTATGGCTACACCTTC. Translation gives CASSLDRQGNNYGYTF. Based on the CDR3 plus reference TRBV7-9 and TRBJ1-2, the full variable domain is DTGVSQNPRHKITKRGQNVTFRCDPISEHNRLYWYRQTLGQGPEFLTYFQNEAQLEKSRLLSDRFSAERPKGSFSTLEIQRTEQGDSAMYLCASSLDRQGNNYGYTFGSGTRLTVV.

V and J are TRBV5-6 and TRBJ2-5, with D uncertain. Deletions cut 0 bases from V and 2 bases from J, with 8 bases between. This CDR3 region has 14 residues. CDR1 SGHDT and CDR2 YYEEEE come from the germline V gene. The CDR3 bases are TGTGCCAGCAGCTTGGTCCAGAATCAAGAGACCCAGTACTTC. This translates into CASSLVQNQETQYF.

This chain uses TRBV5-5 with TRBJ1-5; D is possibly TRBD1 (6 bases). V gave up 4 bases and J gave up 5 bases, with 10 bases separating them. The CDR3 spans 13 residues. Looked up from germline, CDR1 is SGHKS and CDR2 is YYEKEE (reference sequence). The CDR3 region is CASSPDSYQPQHF. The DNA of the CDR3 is TGTGCCAGCAGCCCGGACAGCTATCAGCCCCAGCATTTT.

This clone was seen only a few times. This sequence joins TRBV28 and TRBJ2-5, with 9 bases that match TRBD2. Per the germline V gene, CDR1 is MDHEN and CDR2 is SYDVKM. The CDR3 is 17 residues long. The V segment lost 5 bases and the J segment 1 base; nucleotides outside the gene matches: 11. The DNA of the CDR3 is TGTGCCAGCAGTCCCCCGGGAAGCGGGAGGCCCCAAGAGACCCAGTACTTC. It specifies CASSPPGSGRPQETQYF.

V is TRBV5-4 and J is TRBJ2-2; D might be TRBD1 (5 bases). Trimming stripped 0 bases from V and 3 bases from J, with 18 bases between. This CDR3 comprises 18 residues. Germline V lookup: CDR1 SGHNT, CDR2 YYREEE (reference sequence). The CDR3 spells CASSLGVRASLHTGELFF. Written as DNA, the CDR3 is TGTGCCAGCAGCTTGGGGGTCAGGGCCTCACTACACACCGGGGAGCTGTTTTTT.

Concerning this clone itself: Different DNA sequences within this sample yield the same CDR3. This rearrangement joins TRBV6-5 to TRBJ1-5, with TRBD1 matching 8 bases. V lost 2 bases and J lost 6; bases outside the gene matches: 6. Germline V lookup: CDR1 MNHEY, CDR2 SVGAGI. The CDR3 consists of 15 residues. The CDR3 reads CASSYAGTGGQPQHF. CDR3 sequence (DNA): TGTGCCAGCAGTTACGCTGGGACAGGCGGTCAGCCCCAGCATTTT.

This CDR3 is CASSPTAHSNQPQHF. The CDR3 nucleotides are TGTGCCAGCAGCCCCACAGCTCATAGCAATCAGCCCCAGCATTTT. This chain links TRBV7-2 with TRBJ1-5; D unclear. The CDR3 length is 15 residues. The germline V gene has CDR1 SGHTA and CDR2 FQGNSA. Trimming removed 5 bases from V and 0 bases from J, with 11 bases in between. Together with reference TRBV7-2 and TRBJ1-5, the CDR3 gives the full variable domain: GAGVSQSPSNKVTEKGKDVELRCDPISGHTALYWYRQSLGQGLEFLIYFQGNSAPDKSGLPSDRFSAERTGGSVSTLTIQRTQQEDSAVYLCASSPTAHSNQPQHFGDGTRLSIL.